This note documents a single T cell receptor (beta chain) sequence. Antigen unknown. Before sequencing took place, the ViraFEST assay used viral peptide pools to expand antigen-specific CD4+ T cells. The culture ran for roughly 10 days before CD4+ T cells were isolated. No vaccinee had earlier SARS-CoV-2 infection, and nucleocapsid antibodies were negative. PBMC were cultured at around 2 million per well with roughly 9.7 IU/ml IL-2 and roughly 10 ug/ml peptides. In the cultures, half the medium was exchanged for IL-2 medium on days 3 and 7. The data derive from a study of vaccination effects on CD4 cells after COVID-19. Study at large: BNT162b2 vaccine or mRNA-1273 vaccine was given to participants in two doses. Study-wide results and limits: Convalescent patients were few in the study, and early post-infection timepoints were absent.

Germline CDR1 reads SGDLS; CDR2 reads YYNGEE. With 4 bases clipped from V and 3 bases from J, the junction kept 10 bases outside the gene matches. This CDR3 has 15 amino acids. Libraries were prepared by immunoSEQ multiplex PCR; TCRdb keeps only in-frame clonotypes and omits some of them. The data contain tens of thousands of clones, about three quarters of them singletons. This sequence originates from a human donor who received a COVID-19 vaccine. The chain combines TRBV9 with TRBJ2-7; 7 nucleotides align to TRBD1. The specimen comprised CD4+ T cells from PBMCs cultured with HCoV-OC43 spike peptides, sampled before COVID-19 vaccination. Subset indicated: HCoV-OC43 spike overlapping peptide pool stimulation. The CDR3 is CASSPTGTEGYEQYF. The DNA for the CDR3 is TGTGCCAGCAGCCCGACCGGGACAGAGGGCTACGAGCAGTACTTC.